The T cell receptor beta chain under discussion was sequenced for a study of long-term antiretroviral therapy in people with HIV. Run at survey level, the immunoSEQ assay was version v3.0. Measured with immunoSEQ multiplex PCR; TCRdb has only the in-frame clones, and not every one. The table includes around 19,000 clones, approximately 81% detected once. CDR1 SGHAT and CDR2 FQNNGV come from the germline V gene. V lost 4 bases, J lost 0 bases, and 8 bases stayed unmatched. The CDR3 is made up of 16 amino acids. The TCR sequence derives from a man aged 45-60 years with HIV. The specimen was unsorted PBMCs, collected 0.3 years before starting antiretroviral therapy. The chain combines TRBV11-2 with TRBJ1-1; 7 bases line up with TRBD1. Here the CDR3 DNA reads TGTGCCAGCAGCTCTCTCTACAGGGGATTGAACACTGAAGCTTTCTTT. Residues: CASSSLYRGLNTEAFF.